These T cell receptor beta chains were read from a single sample in a study of T cells after posttransplantation cyclophosphamide. TCRdb's copy holds only in-frame clones and misses some; the assay was immunoSEQ multiplex PCR. The repertoire holds about 22,000 clones, 95% to 98% seen once, with about 0.15% in the top ten. Sequenced: naive CD4+ T cells sorted from PBMCs. The receptor source for this set is a man aged 50-60 years in good health, CMV-negative, and a related stem cell transplant donor. Each CDR3 is given with its conserved first and last residue. Fields, in order: clone size, V gene, J gene, D gene, CDR3 protein, CDR3 DNA. D genes are given only for firm matches. Where a row states a size, it is once, few, many or the class of an expanded clone; other rows omit it.

>NA|TRBV6-5|TRBJ1-4|TRBD1
CASSYGGTGKEKLFF
TGTGCCAGCAGTTACGGGGGGACAGGAAAAGAAAAACTGTTTTTT
>NA|TRBV10-2|TRBJ2-5|TRBD2
CASSELAGGTQYF
TGCGCCAGCAGTGAGCTAGCGGGAGGTACCCAGTACTTC
>NA|TRBV27|TRBJ1-1|NA
CASSLSRLNTEAFF
TGTGCCAGCAGTTTATCGCGGCTTAACACTGAAGCTTTCTTT
>NA|TRBV19|TRBJ1-5|TRBD1
CASRETGDQPQHF
TGTGCCAGTAGAGAAACAGGGGATCAGCCCCAGCATTTT
>NA|TRBV2|TRBJ2-7|TRBD1
CASSPTGPRYEQYF
TGTGCCAGCAGTCCGACAGGGCCCAGATACGAGCAGTACTTC
>NA|TRBV14|TRBJ1-6|NA
CASSYREYNSPLHF
TGTGCCAGCAGCTACCGGGAGTATAATTCCCCCCTCCACTTT
>NA|TRBV18|TRBJ1-4|TRBD1
CASSPPGQGGEKLFF
TGTGCCAGCTCACCACCGGGACAGGGAGGAGAAAAACTGTTTTTT
>NA|TRBV7-9|TRBJ1-1|NA
CASSLARSNTEAFF
TGTGCCAGCAGCTTAGCTCGTTCGAACACTGAAGCTTTCTTT
>NA|TRBV18|TRBJ1-5|NA
CASSPSLRGGGQPQHF
TGTGCCAGCTCACCAAGTTTGCGGGGGGGCGGTCAGCCCCAGCATTTT
>NA|TRBV19|TRBJ1-2|NA
CASTGAYGYTF
TGTGCCAGCACAGGTGCCTATGGCTACACCTTC
>NA|TRBV5-5|TRBJ1-6|NA
CASSLDSPQSPLHF
TGTGCCAGCAGCTTGGACAGTCCCCAATCACCCCTCCACTTT
>NA|TRBV21-1|TRBJ1-2|NA
CASSSDRGANYGYTF
TGTGCCAGCAGCAGTGACAGGGGGGCTAACTATGGCTACACCTTC
>NA|TRBV11-2|TRBJ2-5|NA
CASSSLYQETQYF
TGTGCCAGCAGTTCTTTGTACCAAGAGACCCAGTACTTC
>NA|TRBV19|TRBJ2-7|TRBD2
CASSSGAGGPHEQYF
TGTGCCAGTAGTTCTGGCGCGGGAGGGCCCCACGAGCAGTACTTC
>NA|TRBV6-5|TRBJ1-4|TRBD1
CASSRTGTGGLFF
TGTGCCAGCAGCCGAACCGGGACAGGAGGACTGTTTTTT
>NA|TRBV7-9|TRBJ1-6|NA
CASSRENSPLHF
TGTGCCAGCAGCCGAGAAAATTCCCCCCTCCACTTT
>NA|TRBV7-9|TRBJ2-3|TRBD2
CASSLLTGGSPSTDTQYF
TGTGCCAGCAGCTTATTAACGGGGGGGTCGCCTTCCACAGATACGCAGTATTTT
>NA|TRBV4-3|TRBJ1-1|TRBD1
CASSLGTGEGTEAFF
TGCGCCAGCAGCCTCGGGACAGGGGAAGGGACTGAAGCTTTCTTT
>few|TRBV10-3|TRBJ1-3|NA
CATHVGQSSGNTIYF
TGTGCCACCCACGTGGGGCAGAGCTCTGGAAACACCATATATTTT
>once|TRBV6-5|TRBJ2-5|NA
CASSYFPSLYQETQYF
TGTGCCAGCAGTTACTTTCCTTCACTGTACCAAGAGACCCAGTACTTC
>NA|TRBV4-3|TRBJ2-2|NA
CASSQDGDTGELFF
TGCGCCAGCAGCCAAGATGGGGACACCGGGGAGCTGTTTTTT
>NA|TRBV11-3|TRBJ2-1|TRBD1
CASSLGRDRVSNEQFF
TGTGCCAGCAGCTTAGGCCGGGACAGGGTAAGCAATGAGCAGTTCTTC
>NA|TRBV5-5|TRBJ2-7|TRBD1
CASSLVSGGSYEQYF
TGTGCCAGCAGCTTGGTGTCAGGGGGCTCCTACGAGCAGTACTTC
>NA|TRBV11-3|TRBJ2-1|NA
CASSLEASSNEQFF
TGTGCCAGCAGCTTAGAGGCTAGCTCGAATGAGCAGTTCTTC
>NA|TRBV7-2|TRBJ2-3|NA
CASSLVYAGGTTDTQYF
TGTGCCAGCAGCTTAGTATATGCGGGCGGAACCACAGATACGCAGTATTTT
>NA|TRBV6-1|TRBJ1-4|NA
CASSVPQGGGEKLFF
TGTGCCAGCAGTGTCCCACAGGGCGGGGGTGAAAAACTGTTTTTT
>NA|TRBV11-1|TRBJ2-7|TRBD1
CASSFGTGVVYEQYF
TGTGCCAGCAGCTTCGGGACAGGGGTTGTGTACGAGCAGTACTTC
>NA|TRBV9|TRBJ2-5|NA
CASSVDTPQETQYF
TGTGCCAGCAGCGTAGATACACCGCAAGAGACCCAGTACTTC
>NA|TRBV18|TRBJ2-7|NA
CASSLRTEAYEQYF
TGTGCCAGCTCATTACGGACAGAGGCCTACGAGCAGTACTTC
>NA|TRBV13|TRBJ1-1|TRBD1
CASSLLGAGTGQEAFF
TGTGCCAGCAGCTTGCTTGGGGCCGGGACAGGGCAAGAAGCTTTCTTT
>NA|TRBV9|TRBJ2-1|NA
CASSVTSLGYNEQFF
TGTGCCAGCAGCGTGACTAGTTTGGGGTACAATGAGCAGTTCTTC
>NA|TRBV6-1|TRBJ1-1|NA
CASRKQVDTEAFF
TGTGCCAGCAGGAAACAGGTGGACACTGAAGCTTTCTTT
>NA|TRBV5-5|TRBJ1-2|NA
CASSAITGFNGYTF
TGTGCCAGCAGCGCAATAACAGGGTTCAATGGCTACACCTTC
>NA|TRBV7-9|TRBJ2-7|NA
CASSPGFQGSGEQYF
TGTGCCAGCAGCCCGGGTTTCCAGGGGAGCGGCGAGCAGTACTTC
>NA|TRBV6-6|TRBJ1-3|NA
CASSYENTIYF
TGTGCCAGCAGTTACGAGAACACCATATATTTT
>NA|TRBV9|TRBJ1-2|NA
CASSGQANGYTF
TGTGCCAGCAGCGGACAGGCGAATGGCTACACCTTC